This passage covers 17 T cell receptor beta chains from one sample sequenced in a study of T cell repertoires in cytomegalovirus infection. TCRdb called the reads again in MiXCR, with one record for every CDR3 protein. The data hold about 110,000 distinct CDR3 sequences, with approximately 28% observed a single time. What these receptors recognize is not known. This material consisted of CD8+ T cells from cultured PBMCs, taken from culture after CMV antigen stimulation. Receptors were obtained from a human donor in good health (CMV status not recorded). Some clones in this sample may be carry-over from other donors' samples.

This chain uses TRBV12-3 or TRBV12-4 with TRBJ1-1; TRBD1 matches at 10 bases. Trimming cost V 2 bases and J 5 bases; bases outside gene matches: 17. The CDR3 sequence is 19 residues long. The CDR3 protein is CASSLPSDRGPLGRTEAFF. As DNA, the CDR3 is TGTGCCAGCAGTTTACCTAGCGACAGGGGGCCTCTAGGACGTACTGAAGCTTTCTTT.

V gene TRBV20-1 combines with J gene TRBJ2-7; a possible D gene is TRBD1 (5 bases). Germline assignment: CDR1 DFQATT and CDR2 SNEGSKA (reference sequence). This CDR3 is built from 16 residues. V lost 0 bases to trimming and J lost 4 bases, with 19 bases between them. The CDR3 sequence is CSARDLKGSKPYEQYF. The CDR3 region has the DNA TGCAGTGCTAGAGATCTCAAGGGGTCCAAACCGTACGAGCAGTACTTC.

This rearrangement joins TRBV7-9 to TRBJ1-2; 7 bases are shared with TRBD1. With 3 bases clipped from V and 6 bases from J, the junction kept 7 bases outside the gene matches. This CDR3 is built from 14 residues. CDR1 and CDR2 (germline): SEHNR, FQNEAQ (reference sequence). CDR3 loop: CASSFAGGGDGYTF. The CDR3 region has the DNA TGTGCCAGCAGCTTTGCAGGGGGTGGCGATGGCTACACCTTC. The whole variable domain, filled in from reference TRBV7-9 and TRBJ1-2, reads DTGVSQNPRHKITKRGQNVTFRCDPISEHNRLYWYRQTLGQGPEFLTYFQNEAQLEKSRLLSDRFSAERPKGSFSTLEIQRTEQGDSAMYLCASSFAGGGDGYTFGSGTRLTVV.

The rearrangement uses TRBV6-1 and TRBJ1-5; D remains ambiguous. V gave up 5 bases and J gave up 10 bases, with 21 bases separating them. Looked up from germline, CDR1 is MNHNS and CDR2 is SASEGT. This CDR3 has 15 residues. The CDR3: CASSSSSTGIYPQHF. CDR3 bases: TGTGCCAGCAGTTCTAGTTCGACCGGAATATATCCCCAGCATTTT.

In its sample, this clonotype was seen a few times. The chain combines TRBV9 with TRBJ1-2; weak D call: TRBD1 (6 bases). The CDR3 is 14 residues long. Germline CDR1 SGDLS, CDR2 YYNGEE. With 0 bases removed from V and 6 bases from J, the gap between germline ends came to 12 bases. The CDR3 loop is CASSVDLGANGYTF. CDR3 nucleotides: TGTGCCAGCAGCGTAGACCTGGGGGCGAATGGCTACACCTTC.

The DNA for the CDR3 is TGTGCCAGCAGCGTCGGACCGACCCCCGAGCAGTACTTC. Its protein is CASSVGPTPEQYF. The rearrangement uses TRBV7-9 and TRBJ2-7; no definite D call. Between the trimmed V and J ends, which lost 5 bases and 6 bases, there was a span of 14 bases. The CDR3 spans 13 residues. CDR1 SEHNR and CDR2 FQNEAQ come from the germline V gene (reference sequence).

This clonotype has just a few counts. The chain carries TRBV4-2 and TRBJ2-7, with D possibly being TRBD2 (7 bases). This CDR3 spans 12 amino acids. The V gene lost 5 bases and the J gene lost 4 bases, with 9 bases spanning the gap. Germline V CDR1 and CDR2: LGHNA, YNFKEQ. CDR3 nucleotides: TGTGCCAGCAGCGAGGGGGGGTACGAGCAGTACTTC. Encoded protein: CASSEGGYEQYF.

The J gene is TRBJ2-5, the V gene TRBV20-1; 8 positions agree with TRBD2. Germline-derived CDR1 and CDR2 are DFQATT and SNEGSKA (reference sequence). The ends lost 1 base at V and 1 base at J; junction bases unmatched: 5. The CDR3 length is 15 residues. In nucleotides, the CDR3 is TGCAGTGCTAGAGTTCCGACTAGCGTCCAAGAGACCCAGTACTTC. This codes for CSARVPTSVQETQYF.

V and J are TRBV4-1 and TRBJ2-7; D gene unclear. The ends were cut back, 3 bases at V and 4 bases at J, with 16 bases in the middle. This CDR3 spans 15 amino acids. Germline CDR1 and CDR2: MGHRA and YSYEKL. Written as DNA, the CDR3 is TGCGCCAGCAGCCAGGCCCCCAGCGTAGGGTACGAGCAGTACTTC. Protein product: CASSQAPSVGYEQYF.

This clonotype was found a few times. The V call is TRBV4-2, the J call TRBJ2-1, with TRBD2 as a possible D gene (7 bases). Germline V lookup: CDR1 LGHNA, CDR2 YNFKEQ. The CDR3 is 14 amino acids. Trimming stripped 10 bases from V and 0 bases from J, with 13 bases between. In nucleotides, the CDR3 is TGTGCCACTCGGGGGGCTCTCTCCTACAATGAGCAGTTCTTC. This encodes CATRGALSYNEQFF.

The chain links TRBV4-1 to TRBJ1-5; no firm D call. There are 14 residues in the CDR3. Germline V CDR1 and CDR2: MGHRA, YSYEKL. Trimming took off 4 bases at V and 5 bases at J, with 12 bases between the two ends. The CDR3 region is CASSLGGSYQPQHF. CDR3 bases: TGCGCCAGCAGCCTCGGAGGGAGCTATCAGCCCCAGCATTTT.

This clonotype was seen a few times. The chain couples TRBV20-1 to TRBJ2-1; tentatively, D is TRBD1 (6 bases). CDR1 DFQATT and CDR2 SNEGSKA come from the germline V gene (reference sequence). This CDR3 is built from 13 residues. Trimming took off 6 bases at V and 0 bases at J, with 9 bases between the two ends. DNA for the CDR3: TGCAGTGCCACGGACAGCTCCTACAATGAGCAGTTCTTC. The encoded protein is CSATDSSYNEQFF.

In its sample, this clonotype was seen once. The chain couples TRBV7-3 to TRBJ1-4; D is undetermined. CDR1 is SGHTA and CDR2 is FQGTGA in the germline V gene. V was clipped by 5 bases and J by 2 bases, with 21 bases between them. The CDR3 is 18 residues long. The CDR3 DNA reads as TGTGCCAGCAGCCGATTTCTGTCCGATGCGGAGACTAATGAAAAACTGTTTTTT. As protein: CASSRFLSDAETNEKLFF.

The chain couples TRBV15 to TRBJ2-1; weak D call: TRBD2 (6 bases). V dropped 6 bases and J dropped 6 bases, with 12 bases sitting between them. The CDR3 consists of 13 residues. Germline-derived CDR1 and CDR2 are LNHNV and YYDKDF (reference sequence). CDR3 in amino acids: CATSNRGFNEQFF. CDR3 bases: TGTGCCACCAGTAATCGGGGGTTCAATGAGCAGTTCTTC. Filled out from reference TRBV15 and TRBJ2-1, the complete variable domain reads DAMVIQNPRYQVTQFGKPVTLSCSQTLNHNVMYWYQQKSSQAPKLLFHYYDKDFNNEADTPDNFQSRRPNTSFCFLDIRSPGLGDTAMYLCATSNRGFNEQFFGPGTRLTVL.

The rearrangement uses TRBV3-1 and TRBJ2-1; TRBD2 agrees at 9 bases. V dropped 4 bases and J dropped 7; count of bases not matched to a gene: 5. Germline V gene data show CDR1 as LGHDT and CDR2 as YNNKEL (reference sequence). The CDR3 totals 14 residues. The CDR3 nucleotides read TGTGCCAGCAGCCCAGGGACTAGCCGGAATGAGCAGTTCTTC. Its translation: CASSPGTSRNEQFF.

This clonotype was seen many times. The CDR3 region is CASSQRTSPFYEQYF. The CDR3 nucleotides are TGCGCCAGCAGCCAGCGAACCTCACCATTCTACGAGCAGTACTTC. The rearrangement uses TRBV4-1 and TRBJ2-7, with D hard to call. The V gene's germline CDR1 is MGHRA and CDR2 YSYEKL. V lost 3 bases and J lost 3, with 15 bases in between. The CDR3 runs 15 residues.

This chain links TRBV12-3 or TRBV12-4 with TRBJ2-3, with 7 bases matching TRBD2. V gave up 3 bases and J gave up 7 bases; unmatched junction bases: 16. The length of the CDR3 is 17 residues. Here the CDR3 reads CASSFSPGLHPSNTQYF. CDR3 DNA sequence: TGTGCCAGCAGTTTTAGCCCGGGACTACATCCGTCAAATACGCAGTATTTT.